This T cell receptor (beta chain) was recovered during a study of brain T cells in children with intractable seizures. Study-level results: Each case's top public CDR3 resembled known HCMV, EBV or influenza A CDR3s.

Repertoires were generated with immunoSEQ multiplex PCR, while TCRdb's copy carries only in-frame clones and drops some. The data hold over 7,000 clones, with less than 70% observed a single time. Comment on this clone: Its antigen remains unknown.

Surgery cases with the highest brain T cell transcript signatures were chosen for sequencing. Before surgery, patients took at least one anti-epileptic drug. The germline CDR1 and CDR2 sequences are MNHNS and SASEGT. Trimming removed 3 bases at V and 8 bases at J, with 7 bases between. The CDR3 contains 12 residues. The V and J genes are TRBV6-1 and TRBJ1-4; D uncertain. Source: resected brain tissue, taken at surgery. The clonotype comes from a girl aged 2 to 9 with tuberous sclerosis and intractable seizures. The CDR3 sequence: CASSDVGEKLFF. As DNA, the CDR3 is TGTGCCAGCAGTGATGTGGGGGAAAAACTGTTTTTT.